A single sample gave rise to the 30 T cell receptor beta chains below, sequenced in a study of immune cell composition in non-small cell lung cancer. The normal lung sample lay at least 3 cm, and maximally far, from the tumour. Method: immunoSEQ multiplex PCR; TCRdb's copy keeps in-frame clones and lacks some. The table shows 5,500 to 7,500 clones, with approximately 80% occurring only once. The sequenced sample was non-adjacent lung tissue. These receptors all stem from a human donor with non-small cell lung cancer.

For the CDR3, the DNA is TGTGCCAGCAGTAGACTCGACAGGGAAGATACGCAGTATTTT. It is translated as CASSRLDREDTQYF. This chain joins TRBV2 and TRBJ2-3; 7 bases are a match to TRBD1. V lost 5 bases, J lost 5 bases, and 7 bases stayed unmatched. Germline CDR1 is SNHLY and CDR2 is FYNNEI. The CDR3 consists of 14 residues. Complete variable domain (other parts from reference TRBV2 and TRBJ2-3): EPEVTQTPSHQVTQMGQEVILRCVPISNHLYFYWYRQILGQKVEFLVSFYNNEISEKSEIFDDQFSVERPDGSNFTLKIRSTKLEDSAMYFCASSRLDREDTQYFGPGTRLTVL.

This clone appeared once. The gene calls are TRBV7-8 and TRBJ1-5; 9 nucleotides align to TRBD1. With 1 base clipped from V and 2 bases from J, the junction kept 0 bases outside the gene matches. Per germline, CDR1 SGHVS and CDR2 FQNEAQ. This CDR3 contains 15 residues. CDR3 amino acids: CASSLGTGGNQPQHF. CDR3 DNA: TGTGCCAGCAGCTTAGGGACAGGGGGCAATCAGCCCCAGCATTTT. Variable domain in full (rest from reference TRBV7-8 and TRBJ1-5): GAGVSQSPRYKVAKRGQDVALRCDPISGHVSLFWYQQALGQGPEFLTYFQNEAQLDKSGLPSDRFFAERPEGSVSTLKIQRTQQEDSAVYLCASSLGTGGNQPQHFGDGTRLSIL.

The chain's CDR3 is CASSMSGAGSYEQYF. The CDR3 DNA reads TGTGCCAGTAGTATGTCAGGGGCCGGCTCCTACGAGCAGTACTTC. J is TRBJ2-7 and V is TRBV19; D is perhaps TRBD1 (6 bases). V shed 3 bases and J shed 0 bases, with 12 bases lying between them. Per germline, CDR1 LNHDA and CDR2 SQIVND (reference sequence). The CDR3 loop spans 15 amino acids.

The rearrangement uses TRBV11-1 and TRBJ1-5, with D perhaps TRBD1 (5 bases). Germline assignment: CDR1 SGHAT and CDR2 FQDESV (reference sequence). Between the trimmed V and J ends, which lost 0 bases and 0 bases, there was a span of 9 bases. The CDR3 covers 16 residues. The CDR3: CASSLAGRNSNQPQHF. In DNA, the CDR3 is TGTGCCAGCAGCTTAGCGGGGCGGAATAGCAATCAGCCCCAGCATTTT.

The genes are TRBV10-2 and TRBJ1-6; unclear D gene. The germline V gene has CDR1 WSHSY and CDR2 SAAADI. This CDR3 spans 11 amino acids. V lost 8 bases to trimming and J lost 7 bases, with 6 bases between them. The CDR3 reads CASAGNSPLHF. The CDR3 DNA follows: TGCGCCAGCGCAGGAAATTCACCCCTCCACTTT.

The chain employs TRBV5-4 and TRBJ2-7; TRBD1 aligns across 8 bases. The V gene's germline CDR1 is SGHNT and CDR2 YYREEE (reference sequence). The CDR3 extends over 15 amino acids. J gave up 4 bases and V 0 bases, and 6 bases lay outside the gene matches. CDR3 DNA: TGTGCCAGCAGCTTGGTGTCAGGGGGCTCGTACGAGCAGTACTTC. Protein product: CASSLVSGGSYEQYF.

The chain uses TRBV13 and TRBJ1-5; 7 bases fit TRBD1. Germline V CDR1 and CDR2: PRHDT, FYEKMQ (reference sequence). The CDR3 totals 14 residues. The V gene end was trimmed by 4 bases and the J gene end by 6 bases; junction bases not matched to a gene: 6. The CDR3 region has the DNA TGTGCCAGCAGCTCACGACAGGGAGGTCAGCCCCAGCATTTT. Protein: CASSSRQGGQPQHF.

This rearrangement joins TRBV5-4 to TRBJ2-1, with TRBD2 matching over 9 bases. The CDR3 contains 15 residues. The V segment lost 0 bases and the J segment 2 bases; nucleotides outside the gene matches: 0. Germline assignment: CDR1 SGHNT and CDR2 YYREEE (reference sequence). CDR3 residues: CASSLGGGAYNEQFF. Here the CDR3 DNA reads TGTGCCAGCAGCTTGGGCGGGGGGGCCTACAATGAGCAGTTCTTC.

DNA of the CDR3: TGTGCCAGTAGTATGGGTAGCGCAACCTACGAGCAGTACTTC. Translating gives CASSMGSATYEQYF. The J gene is TRBJ2-7, the V gene TRBV19; D is possibly TRBD2 (5 bases). The CDR3 totals 14 residues. The ends were cut back, 3 bases at V and 2 bases at J, with 11 bases in the middle. Germline values: CDR1 LNHDA, CDR2 SQIVND (reference sequence).

J is TRBJ2-2 and V is TRBV28; a weak D match, TRBD2 (5 bases). V lost 1 base to trimming and J lost 2 bases, with 8 bases between them. Germline CDR1 MDHEN, CDR2 SYDVKM. This CDR3 is 15 amino acids long. The CDR3 region is CASSLSGFNTGELFF. CDR3 in DNA: TGTGCCAGCAGTTTATCGGGGTTTAACACCGGGGAGCTGTTTTTT.

This clone was counted a few times. The chain couples TRBV10-2 to TRBJ2-7, with TRBD1 identical over 9 bases. This CDR3 is 15 amino acids long. Germline values: CDR1 WSHSY, CDR2 SAAADI. V shed 3 bases and J 3 bases; nucleotides not matched to a gene: 6. CDR3 in DNA: TGCGCCAGCAGTGATGGAGGGACAGGGTACTACGAGCAGTACTTC. This codes for CASSDGGTGYYEQYF.

CDR3 amino acids: CAWSVMGGGTDTQYF. In DNA, the CDR3 is TGTGCCTGGAGTGTTATGGGGGGGGGCACAGATACGCAGTATTTT. The chain carries TRBV30 and TRBJ2-3; 7 bases map to TRBD2. Germline V gene sequence: CDR1 GTSNPN, CDR2 SVGIG (reference sequence). After removal of 0 bases from V and 1 base from J, the junction contained 4 bases not matched to a gene. The CDR3 has 15 amino acids.

The chain has TRBV15 and TRBJ2-3; 11 nucleotides agree with TRBD2. The CDR3 covers 14 residues. V lost 11 bases to trimming and J lost 5 bases; unmatched junction nucleotides: 9. Germline lookup yields CDR1 LNHNV and CDR2 YYDKDF (reference sequence). CDR3 nucleotides: TGTGCCTCAGGCCGGCTAGCGGGGGGAGATACGCAGTATTTT. Protein product: CASGRLAGGDTQYF.

This rearrangement joins TRBV30 to TRBJ1-1; a possible D gene is TRBD1 (6 bases). The germline CDR1 and CDR2 sequences are GTSNPN and SVGIG (reference sequence). Trimming pared 2 bases from V and 0 bases from J, leaving 13 bases between. The CDR3 sequence is 15 residues long. DNA of the CDR3: TGTGCCTGGAGTCAACTGGACAGCTTGAACACTGAAGCTTTCTTT. Translating gives CAWSQLDSLNTEAFF. Full variable domain (missing parts from reference TRBV30 and TRBJ1-1): SQTIHQWPATLVQPVGSPLSLECTVEGTSNPNLYWYRQAAGRGLQLLFYSVGIGQISSEVPQNLSASRPQDRQFILSSKKLLLSDSGFYLCAWSQLDSLNTEAFFGQGTRLTVV.

The chain recombines TRBV7-2 with TRBJ1-6; 7 bases are shared with TRBD1. The CDR3 is 16 residues long. CDR1 is SGHTA, CDR2 FQGNSA, per germline. Trimming removed 3 bases from V and 0 bases from J; junction bases left unmatched: 2. In DNA form, the CDR3 reads TGTGCCAGCAGCTTGGGACAGAGCTCCTATAATTCACCCCTCCACTTT. It is translated as CASSLGQSSYNSPLHF.

This clone was counted only a few times. V usage is TRBV5-1 and J usage is TRBJ2-1; D remains ambiguous. From germline, CDR1 is SGHRS and CDR2 YFSETQ. Between the trimmed V and J ends, which lost 4 bases and 9 bases, there was a span of 14 bases. CDR3 length: 13 residues. Written as DNA, the CDR3 is TGCGCCAGCAGCGTTTCCGTTTCGGGTGAGCAGTTCTTC. Translation: CASSVSVSGEQFF.

The genes are TRBV18 and TRBJ2-3, with D tentatively TRBD2 (5 bases). This CDR3 contains 17 residues. Between the trimmed V and J ends, which lost 1 base and 4 bases, there was a span of 18 bases. Germline V CDR1 and CDR2: KGHSH, LQKENI. Here the CDR3 DNA reads TGTGCCAGCTCACCACTCCCTAGCTTAGATGGTGCAGATACGCAGTATTTT. This codes for CASSPLPSLDGADTQYF. The whole variable domain, remainder taken from reference TRBV18 and TRBJ2-3, is NAGVMQNPRHLVRRRGQEARLRCSPMKGHSHVYWYRQLPEEGLKFMVYLQKENIIDESGMPKERFSAEFPKEGPSILRIQQVVRGDSAAYFCASSPLPSLDGADTQYFGPGTRLTVL.

The J gene is TRBJ2-7, the V gene TRBV16, with 7 bases lining up with TRBD2. The V and J ends lost 4 bases and 10 bases, in that order; junction bases with no gene match: 10. This CDR3 region has 13 residues. CDR1 is KGHSY and CDR2 is FQNENV in the germline V gene. CDR3 DNA: TGTGCCAGCAGCCCCGGGAGGCCGCCGCACCAGTACTTC. Protein sequence: CASSPGRPPHQYF. Looking up the rest from reference TRBV16 and TRBJ2-7 gives the full variable domain: GEEVAQTPKHLVRGEGQKAKLYCAPIKGHSYVFWYQQVLKNEFKFLISFQNENVFDETGMPKERFSAKCLPNSPCSLEIQATKLEDSAVYFCASSPGRPPHQYFGPGTRLTVT.

This rearrangement joins TRBV7-2 to TRBJ1-4, with TRBD1 identical over 7 bases. The length of the CDR3 is 17 residues. The junction had 14 bases not matched to a gene; V was cut back by 5 bases and J by 5 bases. The germline V gene has CDR1 SGHTA and CDR2 FQGNSA. CDR3 region: CASSRTPSGTANEKLFF. The CDR3 region has the DNA TGTGCCAGCAGCAGAACGCCCTCCGGGACAGCGAATGAAAAACTGTTTTTT.

The sample holds a few counts of this clone. The V and J genes are TRBV19 and TRBJ2-1; 7 bases map to TRBD2. V lost 3 bases to trimming and J lost 7 bases; unmatched junction nucleotides: 18. This CDR3 spans 18 amino acids. Germline lookup yields CDR1 LNHDA and CDR2 SQIVND (reference sequence). DNA for the CDR3: TGTGCCAGTAGTATTCCCCACAAGCGGGGCAAAGGGCGAAATGAGCAGTTCTTC. Its protein is CASSIPHKRGKGRNEQFF.

This clone is medium-sized (0.01 to 0.1%) within its sample. The genes are TRBV7-9 and TRBJ1-1; D not certain. The V and J ends lost 5 bases and 4 bases respectively, with 14 bases between them. In germline, CDR1 is SEHNR, CDR2 FQNEAQ (reference sequence). The CDR3 contains 14 residues. DNA for the CDR3: TGTGCCAGCAGCCCGGTGGAGGCGCCCACTGAAGCTTTCTTT. Encoded protein: CASSPVEAPTEAFF.

The CDR3 DNA reads TGTGCCAGCACCCAGGGGGCCTATGGCTACACCTTC. It encodes CASTQGAYGYTF. This chain uses TRBV28 with TRBJ1-2, with 8 positions matching TRBD1. The CDR3 length is 12 residues. Germline assignment: CDR1 MDHEN and CDR2 SYDVKM. The V and J ends lost 7 bases and 4 bases, in that order; junction bases with no gene match: 2.

With respect to this clone: At one end the junction does not follow the germline gene, possibly because of a read error. The gene calls are TRBV4-3 and TRBJ2-1; D might be TRBD1 (6 bases). This CDR3 spans 15 amino acids. CDR1 and CDR2 (germline): LGHNA, YSLEER. This CDR3 is CASSQVRGSYNEQFF. The CDR3 DNA reads as TGCGCCAGCAGCCAAGTTAGGGGGTCCTATAATGAGCAGTTCTTC.

This chain joins TRBV5-4 and TRBJ2-3, with a weak D call TRBD1 (6 bases). This CDR3 has 14 residues. Germline V gives CDR1 SGHNT, CDR2 YYREEE (reference sequence). Trimming took off 5 bases at V and 4 bases at J, with 14 bases between the two ends. Here the CDR3 reads CASRLTGIPDTQYF. CDR3 DNA: TGTGCCAGCAGGCTAACAGGGATCCCAGATACGCAGTATTTT.

The chain recombines TRBV18 with TRBJ1-2, with 7 bases aligning to TRBD1. CDR3 length: 15 amino acids. V lost 4 bases and J lost 2; bases outside the gene matches: 7. Germline values: CDR1 KGHSH, CDR2 LQKENI. The CDR3 nucleotides read TGTGCCAGCTCACTCCCGGGACAGCGGAACTATGGCTACACCTTC. It codes for CASSLPGQRNYGYTF.

The gene calls are TRBV10-2 and TRBJ1-5, with D tentatively TRBD1 (6 bases). The CDR3 is 13 amino acids. CDR1 is WSHSY and CDR2 is SAAADI in the germline V gene. With 6 bases removed from V and 7 bases from J, the gap between germline ends came to 13 bases. CDR3: CASSPGGGQPQHF. The CDR3 coding sequence is TGCGCCAGCAGCCCCGGGGGGGGCCAGCCCCAGCATTTT.

The rearrangement uses TRBV7-2 and TRBJ1-1, with D perhaps TRBD1 (5 bases). The CDR3 consists of 13 residues. The ends were cut back, 1 base at V and 5 bases at J, with 8 bases in the middle. Germline CDR1 and CDR2: SGHTA and FQGNSA. The CDR3 nucleotides read TGTGCCAGCAGCTTAGGGTCAGGGACTGAAGCTTTCTTT. Protein: CASSLGSGTEAFF.

The V and J genes are TRBV4-3 and TRBJ1-2; D is ambiguous. V lost 0 bases and J 6 bases, leaving 11 bases between the germline ends. This CDR3 contains 14 residues. Germline CDR1 reads LGHNA; CDR2 reads YSLEER. Here the CDR3 reads CASSQDRLTNGYTF. Here the CDR3 DNA reads TGCGCCAGCAGCCAAGATAGGTTGACAAATGGCTACACCTTC.

This clone was seen only a few times. The chain carries TRBV5-4 and TRBJ2-2; TRBD2 matches 12 bases. CDR3 length: 16 amino acids. Trimming removed 3 bases from V and 5 bases from J; junction bases left unmatched: 5. Germline CDR1 and CDR2: SGHNT and YYREEE (reference sequence). The CDR3 is CASSSSGRAGTGELFF. CDR3 DNA sequence: TGTGCCAGCAGCTCTAGCGGGAGGGCGGGGACCGGGGAGCTGTTTTTT.

CDR3 amino acids: CASRVRQGYGYTF. In DNA form, the CDR3 reads TGTGCCAGCAGAGTAAGACAGGGGTATGGCTACACCTTC. The rearrangement links TRBV2 to TRBJ1-2; 8 positions match TRBD1. V shed 6 bases, J shed 5 bases, and the junction held 5 bases outside the gene matches. The CDR3 covers 13 residues. CDR1 SNHLY and CDR2 FYNNEI come from the germline V gene.